Listed below are T cell receptor beta chains from one sample, sequenced in a study of T-cell reconstitution after alpha-beta-depleted transplantation in children. TCRdb fed the PCR reads into MiXCR, producing one record per CDR3 protein. The repertoire holds about half a million distinct CDR3 sequences, with 12% as singletons. Specimen: PBMCs from the stem cell graft donor, collected from the stem cell graft. All receptors come from a human donor who donated a stem cell graft to a child with combined immunodeficiency. CDR3s include the opening cysteine and the closing phenylalanine or tryptophan. A D gene is named only where the DNA matches it firmly. Rows give clone size only sometimes, using once, few, many, or a class for an expanded clone.

abundance	j_gene	v_gene	d_gene	CDR3aa	CDR3nt
NA	TRBJ2-3	TRBV3-1	NA	CASSHSSDTQYF	TGTGCCAGCAGCCACTCTTCAGATACGCAGTATTTT
NA	TRBJ2-1	TRBV29-1	NA	CSVEVWGNINEQFF	TGCAGCGTTGAAGTCTGGGGGAATATCAATGAGCAGTTCTTC
NA	TRBJ2-7	TRBV15	NA	CATSRDGAEYEQYF	TGTGCCACCAGCAGAGATGGGGCAGAATACGAGCAGTACTTC
few	TRBJ2-7	TRBV5-6	NA	CASSLERASRGVSYEQYF	TGTGCCAGCAGCTTGGAACGGGCCTCCCGGGGCGTCTCCTACGAGCAGTACTTC
NA	TRBJ2-7	TRBV11-2	NA	CASSLFYPYEQYF	TGTGCCAGCAGCCTTTTTTATCCCTACGAGCAGTACTTC
NA	TRBJ2-3	TRBV6-2/TRBV6-3	TRBD2	CASRRLAGLTDTQYF	TGTGCCAGCCGGAGACTAGCGGGACTGACAGATACGCAGTATTTT
NA	TRBJ2-2	TRBV5-1	NA	CASGLAAFADTGELFF	TGCGCCAGCGGCCTCGCAGCGTTTGCGGACACCGGGGAGCTGTTTTTT
NA	TRBJ2-7	TRBV7-2	NA	CASSFQGEGHKEQYF	TGTGCCAGCAGCTTCCAGGGGGAGGGCCACAAGGAGCAGTACTTC
NA	TRBJ2-1	TRBV2	NA	CARSGALVPEQFF	TGTGCCAGGTCAGGAGCATTGGTCCCTGAGCAGTTCTTC
NA	TRBJ2-3	TRBV7-2	NA	CASSFASTGSRGQYF	TGTGCCAGCAGCTTCGCATCCACCGGGTCTAGAGGGCAGTATTTT
NA	TRBJ1-6	TRBV4-2	TRBD1	CASSQVLGQADSPLHF	TGTGCCAGCAGCCAAGTCCTCGGACAGGCGGATTCACCCCTCCACTTT
NA	TRBJ1-1	TRBV12-3/TRBV12-4	NA	CASSLSQGAFF	TGTGCCAGCAGTTTAAGTCAGGGAGCTTTCTTT
NA	TRBJ2-6	TRBV29-1	TRBD1	CSVEDLRDRVVRGANVLTF	TGCAGCGTTGAAGATCTTCGGGACAGGGTGGTTCGTGGGGCCAACGTCCTGACTTTC
NA	TRBJ2-3	TRBV6-1	TRBD1	CASRVQGASDTQYF	TGTGCCAGCAGAGTACAGGGGGCGTCCGATACGCAGTATTTT
many	TRBJ2-3	TRBV20-1	TRBD1	CSASRQGSTDTQYF	TGCAGTGCTTCACGACAGGGAAGCACAGATACGCAGTATTTT
few	TRBJ2-7	TRBV3-1	TRBD2	CASSHLTSGTSYEQYF	TGTGCCAGCAGCCATTTGACTAGCGGGACCTCCTACGAGCAGTACTTC
many	TRBJ1-1	TRBV29-1	NA	CSVVRGGVNTEAFF	TGCAGCGTTGTAAGAGGGGGGGTGAACACTGAAGCTTTCTTT
many	TRBJ1-2	TRBV27	TRBD1	CASSTSPGQGYGYTF	TGTGCCAGCAGCACTTCACCGGGACAGGGATATGGCTACACCTTC
many	TRBJ2-7	TRBV25-1	NA	CASSEYFHDEQYF	TGTGCCAGCAGTGAATATTTCCACGACGAGCAGTACTTC
many	TRBJ2-7	TRBV20-1	NA	CSARRADQTIYEQYF	TGCAGTGCACGGAGGGCGGATCAAACGATATACGAGCAGTACTTC
many	TRBJ2-1	TRBV7-2	NA	CASSFAGGNEQFF	TGTGCCAGCAGCTTCGCCGGGGGCAATGAGCAGTTCTTC
NA	TRBJ2-5	TRBV18	NA	CASRLGIKKETQYF	TGTGCCAGTCGACTAGGAATAAAGAAGGAGACCCAGTACTTC
NA	TRBJ2-3	TRBV20-1	NA	CSARTGAGTDTQYF	TGCAGTGCTAGGACTGGGGCTGGCACAGATACGCAGTATTTT
NA	TRBJ1-2	TRBV20-1	NA	CSARVTANYGYTF	TGCAGTGCTAGAGTTACAGCGAACTATGGCTACACCTTC
many	TRBJ2-5	TRBV5-1	NA	CASSYLGPQETQYF	TGCGCCAGCAGCTACCTGGGACCACAAGAGACCCAGTACTTC
few	TRBJ2-3	TRBV4-2	TRBD2	CASSSHLAGGPTDTQYF	TGTGCCAGCAGCTCCCACTTAGCGGGGGGGCCCACAGATACGCAGTATTTT
NA	TRBJ2-1	TRBV15	NA	CATTYGRSSYNEQFF	TGTGCCACCACCTATGGACGGAGCTCCTACAATGAGCAGTTCTTC
many	TRBJ1-1	TRBV12-3/TRBV12-4	NA	CASSFTREAFF	TGTGCCAGCAGTTTTACCAGGGAAGCTTTCTTT
NA	TRBJ2-3	TRBV12-3/TRBV12-4	NA	CASSSRDGVSRTDTQYF	TGTGCCAGCAGTTCTCGGGACGGCGTTAGTCGTACAGATACGCAGTATTTT
few	TRBJ2-4	TRBV12-3/TRBV12-4	TRBD2	CASSGTSADIQYF	TGTGCCAGCAGTGGGACTAGCGCGGACATTCAGTACTTC
many	TRBJ2-6	TRBV5-6	TRBD1	CASSITGAGANVLTF	TGTGCCAGCAGCATAACAGGGGCTGGGGCCAACGTCCTGACTTTC
few	TRBJ1-4	TRBV12-3/TRBV12-4	NA	CASSPDRFNEKLFF	TGTGCCAGCAGCCCTGACAGGTTTAATGAAAAACTGTTTTTT
few	TRBJ2-7	TRBV13	TRBD2	CASSPTTSAYEQYF	TGTGCCAGCAGCCCGACGACTAGCGCCTACGAGCAGTACTTC